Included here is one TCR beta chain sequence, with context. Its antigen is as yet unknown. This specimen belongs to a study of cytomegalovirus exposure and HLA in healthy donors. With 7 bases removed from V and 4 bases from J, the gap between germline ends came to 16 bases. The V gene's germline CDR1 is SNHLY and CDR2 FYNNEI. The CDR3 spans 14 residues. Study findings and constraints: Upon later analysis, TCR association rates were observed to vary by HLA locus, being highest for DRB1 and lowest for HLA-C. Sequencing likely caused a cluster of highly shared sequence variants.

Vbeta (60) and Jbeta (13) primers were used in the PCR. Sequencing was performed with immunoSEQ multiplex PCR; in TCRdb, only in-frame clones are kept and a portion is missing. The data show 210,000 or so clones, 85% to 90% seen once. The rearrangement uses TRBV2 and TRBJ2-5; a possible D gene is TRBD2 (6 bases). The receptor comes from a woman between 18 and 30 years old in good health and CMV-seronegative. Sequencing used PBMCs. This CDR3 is CASNPTDGGETQYF. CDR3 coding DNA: TGTGCCAGCAACCCAACCGACGGGGGAGAGACCCAGTACTTC.